Listed below are T cell receptor beta chains from one sample, sequenced in a study of blood T cell repertoires in COVID-19. Profiling relied on immunoSEQ multiplex PCR, and the TCRdb table lists in-frame clones only, not all of them. The sample records roughly 200,000 clones, around 82% being singletons. Sequencing was performed on peripheral blood. Receptors originate from a woman in her 70s with acute or convalescent COVID-19. Each CDR3 is given with its conserved first and last residue. A D gene is named only where the DNA matches it firmly. Rows may omit the clone size; those that give it use once, few, many or a size class.

cdr3_length	v_call	clone_size	j_call	d_call	cdr3_aa	cdr3_nt
14	TRBV5-4	NA	TRBJ2-3	TRBD1	CASSRTGLTDTQYF	TGTGCCAGCAGCCGGACAGGGCTCACAGATACGCAGTATTTT
18	TRBV15	NA	TRBJ2-3	NA	CATSRNSPGTAGTDTQYF	TGTGCCACCAGCAGGAACAGCCCCGGGACGGCGGGAACAGATACGCAGTATTTT
18	TRBV7-2	NA	TRBJ2-2	TRBD2	CASRRTSGSGANTGELFF	TGTGCCAGCAGACGGACTAGCGGGAGCGGGGCGAACACCGGGGAGCTGTTTTTT
16	TRBV5-1	once	TRBJ2-1	TRBD2	CASSGTGTSGNNEQFF	TGCGCCAGCAGCGGTACCGGGACTAGCGGGAACAATGAGCAGTTCTTC
13	TRBV7-9	NA	TRBJ2-2	NA	CASSLLGTGELFF	TGTGCCAGCAGCTTACTAGGAACCGGGGAGCTGTTTTTT
17	TRBV28	NA	TRBJ1-6	NA	CASSMDSLGSYNSPLHF	TGTGCCAGCAGTATGGACAGTCTAGGCTCCTATAATTCACCCCTCCACTTT
13	TRBV27	NA	TRBJ2-3	NA	CASSLWSADTQYF	TGTGCCAGCAGTTTATGGTCGGCAGATACGCAGTATTTT
17	TRBV19	NA	TRBJ2-1	NA	CASSIGGWRVGPNEQFF	TGTGCCAGTAGTATAGGAGGGTGGAGGGTGGGGCCCAATGAGCAGTTCTTC
15	TRBV28	NA	TRBJ1-2	NA	CASSLSQGLNYGYTF	TGTGCCAGCAGTTTAAGTCAGGGGTTAAACTATGGCTACACCTTC
14	TRBV11-2	NA	TRBJ1-1	TRBD1	CASSSGQKNTEAFF	TGTGCCAGCAGCTCGGGACAGAAGAACACTGAAGCTTTCTTT
16	TRBV28	NA	TRBJ1-5	TRBD1	CASSSPTGVGNQPQHF	TGTGCCAGCAGTTCCCCTACAGGGGTAGGCAATCAGCCCCAGCATTTT
16	TRBV7-2	NA	TRBJ2-3	TRBD2	CASSLRLASGTDTQYF	TGTGCCAGCAGCCTCCGGCTGGCTAGCGGGACAGATACGCAGTATTTT
15	TRBV5-1	once	TRBJ2-5	TRBD2	CASSLGSGSWETQYF	TGCGCCAGCAGCTTGGGGAGCGGGAGCTGGGAGACCCAGTACTTC
14	TRBV18	NA	TRBJ1-4	NA	CASSPEETNEKLFF	TGTGCCAGCTCGCCGGAGGAGACTAATGAAAAACTGTTTTTT